Given below is one T cell receptor (beta chain) in context. Its cognate antigen is unknown. Sequencing used immunoSEQ multiplex PCR; TCRdb keeps in-frame clones, though not all of them. The sample lists 250,000 to 350,000 clones; roughly nine tenths were seen once. This specimen belongs to a study of cytomegalovirus exposure and HLA in healthy donors. Study details: The same platform as the approximately 730 first-cohort repertoires was used for the roughly 130 validation repertoires, a later analysis reported. Study outcomes and limitations: Three CMV-associated chains proved CMV antigen-specific in vitro. Investigators reported some 150 TCR beta chains as tied to cytomegalovirus. Cytomegalovirus status was reportedly diagnosed by the classifier with high specificity and sensitivity.

V was cut by 11 bases and J by 2 bases, with 10 bases left in between. Germline CDR1 is SGHAT and CDR2 is FQNNGV. The CDR3 loop spans 11 amino acids. The gene calls are TRBV11-2 and TRBJ2-7, with D unresolved. Sequencing was carried out using PBMCs. This TCR came from a woman in her 30s in good health and CMV-seropositive. The CDR3 protein is CALGPAYEQYF. DNA of the CDR3: TGTGCCCTTGGTCCGGCCTACGAGCAGTACTTC.